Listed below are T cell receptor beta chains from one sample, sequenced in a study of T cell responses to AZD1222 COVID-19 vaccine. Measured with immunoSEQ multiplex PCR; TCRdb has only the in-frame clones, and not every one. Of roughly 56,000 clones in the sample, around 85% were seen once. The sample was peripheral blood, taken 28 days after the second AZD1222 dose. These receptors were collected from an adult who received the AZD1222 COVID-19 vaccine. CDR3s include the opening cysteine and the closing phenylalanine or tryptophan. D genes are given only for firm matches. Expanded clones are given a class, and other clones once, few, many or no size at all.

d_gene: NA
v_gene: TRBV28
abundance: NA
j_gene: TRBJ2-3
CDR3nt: TGTGCCAGCAGTTTACTCCGCGACTCGTTCCCCACAGATACGCAGTATTTT
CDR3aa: CASSLLRDSFPTDTQYF

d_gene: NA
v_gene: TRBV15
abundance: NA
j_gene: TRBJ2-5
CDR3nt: TGTGCCACCAGCAGAGCAGGGATAGGGCAAGAGACCCAGTACTTC
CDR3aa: CATSRAGIGQETQYF

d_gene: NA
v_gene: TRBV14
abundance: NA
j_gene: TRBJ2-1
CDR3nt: TGTGCCAGCAGCCAAGTTAACTCCGAGCCTGAGCAGTTCTTC
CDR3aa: CASSQVNSEPEQFF

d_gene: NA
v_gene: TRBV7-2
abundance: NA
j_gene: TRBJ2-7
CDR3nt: TGTGCCAGCAGCTCCTATGGTTACTCCTACGAGCAGTACTTC
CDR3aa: CASSSYGYSYEQYF

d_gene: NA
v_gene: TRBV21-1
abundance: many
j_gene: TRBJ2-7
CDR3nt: TGTGCCAGCAGCAAAGAGGCGGAGGGTAGTGACTACGAGCAGTACTTC
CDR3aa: CASSKEAEGSDYEQYF

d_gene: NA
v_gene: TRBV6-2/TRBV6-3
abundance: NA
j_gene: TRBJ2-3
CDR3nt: TGTGCCAGCAGCTTCGGAGGGCTGCCCGCGGATACGCAGTATTTT
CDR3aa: CASSFGGLPADTQYF

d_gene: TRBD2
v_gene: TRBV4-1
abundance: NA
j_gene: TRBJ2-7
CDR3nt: TGCGCCAGCAGCCAGGGGTTAGCGGGGGGTTCCTACGAGCAGTACTTC
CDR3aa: CASSQGLAGGSYEQYF

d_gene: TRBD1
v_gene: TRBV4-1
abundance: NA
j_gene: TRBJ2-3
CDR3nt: TGCGCCAGCAGCAAAAAGCCCGGGACAGGGCAAGTAGCGGGTTTCACAGATACGCAGTATTTT
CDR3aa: CASSKKPGTGQVAGFTDTQYF

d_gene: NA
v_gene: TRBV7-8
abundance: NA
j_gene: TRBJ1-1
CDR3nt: TGTGCCAGCAGCCCGCGACCGGATACGAACACTGAAGCTTTCTTT
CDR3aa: CASSPRPDTNTEAFF

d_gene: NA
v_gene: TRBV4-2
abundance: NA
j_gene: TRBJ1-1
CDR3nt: TGTGCCAGCAGCCAAGGTACAGGGTCGAACACTGAAGCTTTCTTT
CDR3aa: CASSQGTGSNTEAFF

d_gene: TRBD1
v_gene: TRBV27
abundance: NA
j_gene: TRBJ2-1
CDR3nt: TGTGCCAGCAGTTTATCGCGGGGACAGGGTTACAATGAGCAGTTCTTC
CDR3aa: CASSLSRGQGYNEQFF

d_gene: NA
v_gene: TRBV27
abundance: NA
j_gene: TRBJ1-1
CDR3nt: TGTGCCAGCAGTTTGGCCCGGGGCGGCACTGAAGCTTTCTTT
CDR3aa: CASSLARGGTEAFF

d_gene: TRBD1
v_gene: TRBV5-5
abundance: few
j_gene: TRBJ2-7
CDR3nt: TGTGCCAGCAGCCGGGACAGGGTAAACGAGCAGTACTTC
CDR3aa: CASSRDRVNEQYF

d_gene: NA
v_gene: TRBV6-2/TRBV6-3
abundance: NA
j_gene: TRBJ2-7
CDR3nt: TGTGCCAGCAGTTTCGCCCGGTACGAGCAGTACTTC
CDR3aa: CASSFARYEQYF

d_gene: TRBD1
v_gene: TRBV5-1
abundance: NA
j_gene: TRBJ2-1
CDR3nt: TGCGCCAGCAGGCTAAGGGGACAGGGGGCGGACAATGAGCAGTTCTTC
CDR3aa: CASRLRGQGADNEQFF

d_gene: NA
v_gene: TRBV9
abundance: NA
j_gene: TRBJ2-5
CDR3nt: TGTGCCAGCAGCGTAGGCGGGGCCCAAGAGACCCAGTACTTC
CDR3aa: CASSVGGAQETQYF

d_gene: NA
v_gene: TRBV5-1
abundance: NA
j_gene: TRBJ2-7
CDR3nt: TGTGCCAGCAGCTACGGGGACTCCTACGAGCAGTACTTC
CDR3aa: CASSYGDSYEQYF

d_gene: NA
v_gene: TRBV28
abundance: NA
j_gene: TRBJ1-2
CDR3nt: TGTGCCAGCAGTTCCGCGGGACCGCCGAGGGGCAGTGGCTACACCTTC
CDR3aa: CASSSAGPPRGSGYTF

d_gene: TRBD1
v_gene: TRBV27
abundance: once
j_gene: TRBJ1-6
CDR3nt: TGTGCCAGCAAGGCTGGACAGGGTTATAATTCACCCCTCCACTTT
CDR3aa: CASKAGQGYNSPLHF

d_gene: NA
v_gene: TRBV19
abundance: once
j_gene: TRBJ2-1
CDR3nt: TGTGCCAGTAGCCGGGACTCATCCAACAATGAGCAGTTCTTC
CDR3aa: CASSRDSSNNEQFF

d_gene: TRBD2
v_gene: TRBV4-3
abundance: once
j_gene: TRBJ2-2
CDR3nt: TGCGCCAGCAGCCAAGGCCGACTAGCAGGGACCGGGGAGCTGTTTTTT
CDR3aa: CASSQGRLAGTGELFF

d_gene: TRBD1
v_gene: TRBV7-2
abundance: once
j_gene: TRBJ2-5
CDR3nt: TGTGCCAGCAGCTTAGACAGGGGAATGGAGACCCAGTACTTC
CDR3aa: CASSLDRGMETQYF